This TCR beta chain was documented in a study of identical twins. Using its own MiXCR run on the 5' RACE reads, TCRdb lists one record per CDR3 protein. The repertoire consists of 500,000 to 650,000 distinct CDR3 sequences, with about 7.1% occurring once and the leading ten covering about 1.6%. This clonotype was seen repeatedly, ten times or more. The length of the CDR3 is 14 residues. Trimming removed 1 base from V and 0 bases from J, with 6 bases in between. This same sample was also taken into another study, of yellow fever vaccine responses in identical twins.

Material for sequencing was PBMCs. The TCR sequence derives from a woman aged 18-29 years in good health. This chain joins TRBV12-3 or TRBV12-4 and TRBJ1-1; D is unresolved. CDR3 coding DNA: TGTGCCAGCAGTTTAGACCTAGTGAACACTGAAGCTTTCTTT. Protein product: CASSLDLVNTEAFF.